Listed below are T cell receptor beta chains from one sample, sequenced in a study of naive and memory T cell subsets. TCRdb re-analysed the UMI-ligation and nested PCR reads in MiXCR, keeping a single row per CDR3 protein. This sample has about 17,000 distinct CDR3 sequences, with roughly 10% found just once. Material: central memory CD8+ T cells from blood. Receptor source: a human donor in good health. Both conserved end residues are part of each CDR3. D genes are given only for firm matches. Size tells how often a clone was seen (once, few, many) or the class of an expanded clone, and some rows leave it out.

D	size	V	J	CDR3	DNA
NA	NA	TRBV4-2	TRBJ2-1	CASSLGAGEQFF	TGTGCCAGCAGCCTTGGCGCAGGGGAGCAGTTCTTC
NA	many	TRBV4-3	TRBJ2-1	CASSHLVDEYNEQFF	TGCGCCAGCAGCCACCTAGTTGATGAATACAATGAGCAGTTCTTC
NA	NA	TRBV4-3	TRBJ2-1	CASSQEAGHYNEQFF	TGCGCCAGCAGCCAAGAGGCAGGGCATTACAATGAGCAGTTCTTC
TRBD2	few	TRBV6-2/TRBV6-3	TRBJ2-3	CASSYGRGDSDTQYF	TGTGCCAGCAGTTACGGACGGGGGGACTCAGATACGCAGTATTTT
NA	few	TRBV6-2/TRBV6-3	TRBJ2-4	CASMGQSTAYIQYF	TGTGCCAGCATGGGACAATCGACAGCTTACATTCAGTACTTC
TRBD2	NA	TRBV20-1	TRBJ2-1	CSASVPERGGNEQFF	TGCAGTGCTAGTGTCCCTGAGCGGGGGGGTAATGAGCAGTTCTTC
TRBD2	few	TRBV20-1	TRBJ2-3	CSAKTELAGPTDTQYF	TGCAGTGCCAAAACCGAACTAGCGGGGCCGACAGATACGCAGTATTTT
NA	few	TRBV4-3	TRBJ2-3	CASSRSLGPSSTDTQYF	TGCGCCAGCAGCCGGTCACTAGGCCCCTCTAGCACAGATACGCAGTATTTT
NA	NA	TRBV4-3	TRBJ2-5	CASSQDLGLQETQYF	TGCGCCAGCAGCCAAGATCTAGGGCTCCAAGAGACCCAGTACTTC
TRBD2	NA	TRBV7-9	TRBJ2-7	CASSPGLAWYEQYF	TGTGCCAGCAGCCCAGGACTAGCTTGGTACGAGCAGTACTTC
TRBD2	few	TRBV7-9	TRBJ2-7	CASREAGAGEQYF	TGTGCCAGCAGGGAGGCGGGAGCGGGCGAGCAGTACTTC
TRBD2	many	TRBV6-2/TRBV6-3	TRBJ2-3	CASSYSAGGSDTQYF	TGTGCCAGCAGTTACTCTGCGGGGGGGTCAGATACGCAGTATTTT
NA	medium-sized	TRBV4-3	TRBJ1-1	CASSQVISGSGEAFF	TGCGCCAGCAGCCAAGTGATATCAGGGTCTGGTGAAGCTTTCTTT
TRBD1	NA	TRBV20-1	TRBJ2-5	CSAGTPDRGETQYF	TGCAGTGCTGGAACCCCAGACAGGGGAGAGACCCAGTACTTC
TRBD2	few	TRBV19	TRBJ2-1	CASSAEGSGRADEQFF	TGTGCCAGTAGTGCCGAGGGAAGCGGGAGGGCCGATGAGCAGTTCTTC
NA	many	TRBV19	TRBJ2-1	CASWGASNEQFF	TGTGCCAGTTGGGGGGCATCCAATGAGCAGTTCTTC
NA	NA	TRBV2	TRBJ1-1	CAGRDTMNTEAFF	TGTGCCGGCCGGGACACCATGAACACTGAAGCTTTCTTT
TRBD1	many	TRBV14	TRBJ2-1	CASSQETGDSYNEQFF	TGTGCCAGCAGCCAAGAAACAGGGGATTCCTACAATGAGCAGTTCTTC
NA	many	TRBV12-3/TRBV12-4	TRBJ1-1	CASSFGHTYTEAFF	TGTGCCAGCAGTTTTGGGCACACGTACACTGAAGCTTTCTTT
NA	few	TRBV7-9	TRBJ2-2	CASKQPNTGELFF	TGTGCCAGCAAACAGCCGAACACCGGGGAGCTGTTTTTT
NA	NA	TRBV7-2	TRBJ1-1	CASSQDSIEAFF	TGTGCCAGCAGCCAGGACAGTATTGAAGCTTTCTTT
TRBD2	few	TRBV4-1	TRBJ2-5	CASSQESSGLAGDETQYF	TGCGCCAGCAGCCAAGAGTCCTCGGGGTTGGCGGGGGATGAGACCCAGTACTTC
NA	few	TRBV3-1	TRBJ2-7	CASSQGYPGEQYF	TGTGCCAGCAGCCAAGGGTACCCGGGCGAGCAGTACTTC
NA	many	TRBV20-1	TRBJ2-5	CSAKVLAPSQETQYF	TGCAGTGCTAAAGTGTTAGCCCCTTCGCAAGAGACCCAGTACTTC
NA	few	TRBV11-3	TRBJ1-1	CASSPHEGNWAFF	TGTGCCAGCAGCCCCCACGAGGGGAATTGGGCTTTCTTT
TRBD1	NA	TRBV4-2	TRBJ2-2	CASRDRDDTGELFF	TGTGCCAGCAGGGACAGGGATGACACCGGGGAGCTGTTTTTT
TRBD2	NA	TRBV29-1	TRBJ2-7	CSVELTGTSGRYEQYF	TGCAGCGTTGAACTTACCGGGACTAGCGGGAGGTACGAGCAGTACTTC
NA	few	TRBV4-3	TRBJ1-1	CASSPIKVLTVNTEAFF	TGCGCCAGCAGCCCCATTAAAGTCCTGACAGTGAACACTGAAGCTTTCTTT
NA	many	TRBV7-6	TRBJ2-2	CASSPNTGELFF	TGTGCCAGCAGCCCTAACACCGGGGAGCTGTTTTTT
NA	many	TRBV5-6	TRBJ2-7	CASSGDIYEQYF	TGTGCCAGCAGCGGGGACATCTACGAGCAGTACTTC
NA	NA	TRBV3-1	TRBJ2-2	CASGPGRDPGELFF	TGTGCCAGCGGTCCTGGGCGGGATCCCGGGGAGCTGTTTTTT
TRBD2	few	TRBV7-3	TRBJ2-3	CASSLSGSVTDTQYF	TGTGCCAGCAGCTTAAGCGGGAGCGTCACAGATACGCAGTATTTT
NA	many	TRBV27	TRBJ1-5	CASTSPDSEPYSNQPQHF	TGTGCCAGCACCTCCCCGGATTCAGAACCGTATAGCAATCAGCCCCAGCATTTT
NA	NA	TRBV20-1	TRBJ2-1	CSARDTASSYNEQFF	TGCAGTGCTAGAGATACGGCTAGCTCCTACAATGAGCAGTTCTTC
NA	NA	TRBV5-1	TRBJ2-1	CASSLALQSEEQFF	TGCGCCAGCAGCTTGGCCCTCCAGTCCGAAGAGCAGTTCTTC
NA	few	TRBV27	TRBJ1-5	CASSLGRYSNQPQHF	TGTGCCAGCAGTTTAGGGCGTTATAGCAATCAGCCCCAGCATTTT
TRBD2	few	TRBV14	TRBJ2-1	CASSQDDRWGRGSKYNEQFF	TGTGCCAGCAGCCAAGATGACCGCTGGGGTCGCGGGAGTAAATACAATGAGCAGTTCTTC
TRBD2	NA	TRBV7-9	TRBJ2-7	CASSFPSGTTYEQYF	TGTGCCAGCAGCTTTCCTAGCGGGACCACCTACGAGCAGTACTTC
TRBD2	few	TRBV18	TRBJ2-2	CASSPRWIAGVDTGELFF	TGTGCCAGCTCACCACGTTGGATCGCGGGGGTGGACACCGGGGAGCTGTTTTTT
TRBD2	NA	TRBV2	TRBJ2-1	CDSTGLGSYNEQFF	TGTGACAGCACTGGACTAGGCTCCTACAATGAGCAGTTCTTC
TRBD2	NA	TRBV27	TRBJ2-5	CASSFIYKRGGMETQYF	TGTGCCAGCAGTTTCATCTACAAGCGGGGGGGAATGGAGACCCAGTACTTC